The T cell receptor beta chain under discussion was sequenced for a study of Tregs in tolerant kidney transplant recipients. General study results and limits: No direct test of biological reproducibility was done here. Findings come from small patient numbers and require larger validation.

Unstimulated Tregs (CD4+CD25+CD127-) and CD4+CD25- non-Tregs were sorted from PBMCs. Concerning this clone itself: Its antigen remains unknown.

The repertoire was sequenced with immunoSEQ multiplex PCR; TCRdb's copy has only in-frame clones and lacks some. The table has 110,000 or so clones, 85% to 95% seen once. This CDR3 is 16 amino acids long. The sequence was collected from a human donor in good health. The sequenced sample was CD4+ T cells from blood. The V gene is TRBV21-1, the J gene TRBJ1-5; TRBD1 reflects the table's D call only, with no check against the DNA. TRBV21-1 is a known pseudogene. The CDR3 loop is CASSKDGGGSNQPQHF. CDR3 coding DNA: TGTGCCAGCAGCAAAGATGGGGGCGGGAGCAATCAGCCCCAGCATTTT.